This TCR beta chain was observed in a study of T cell responses to AZD1222 COVID-19 vaccine. Data came from immunoSEQ multiplex PCR; TCRdb stores just in-frame clones and leaves some out. The data contain 90,000 to 150,000 clones, about nine tenths of them singletons. About this clone itself: Its antigen is not identified.

The study, taken as a whole, reports: Donors were largely white British and mainly female; clonal diversity was possibly underestimated. As reported, nearly half of all spike-specific TCRs target variant regions that are unmutated. Spike as a whole was targeted by vaccine-associated CD4 TCRs, dominant at 160-218 and 743-854.

Sequencing was performed on peripheral blood, taken 28 days after the second dose of the MenACWY control vaccine. This sequence originates from an adult who received the MenACWY meningococcal vaccine as a control.

The CDR3 region is CASKGHPYRDRSYEQYF. In DNA, the CDR3 is TGTGCCAGCAAGGGCCACCCTTACCGGGACAGAAGCTACGAGCAGTACTTC. This chain connects TRBV6-4 to TRBJ2-7; 7 positions match TRBD1. The V and J ends lost 7 bases and 3 bases, in that order; junction bases with no gene match: 18. Germline CDR1 is MRHNA and CDR2 is SNTAGT. This CDR3 comprises 17 residues.